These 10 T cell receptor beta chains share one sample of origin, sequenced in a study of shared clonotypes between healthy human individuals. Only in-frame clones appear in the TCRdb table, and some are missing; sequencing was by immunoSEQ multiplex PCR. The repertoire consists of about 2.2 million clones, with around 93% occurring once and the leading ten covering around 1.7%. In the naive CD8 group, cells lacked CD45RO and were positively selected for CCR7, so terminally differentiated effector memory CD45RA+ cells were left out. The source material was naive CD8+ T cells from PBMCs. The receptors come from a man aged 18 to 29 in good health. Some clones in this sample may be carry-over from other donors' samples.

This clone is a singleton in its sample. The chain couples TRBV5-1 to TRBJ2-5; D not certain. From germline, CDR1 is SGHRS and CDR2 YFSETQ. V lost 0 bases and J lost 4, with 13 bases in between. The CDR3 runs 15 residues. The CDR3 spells CASSLEGFVGETQYF. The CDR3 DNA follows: TGCGCCAGCAGCTTGGAAGGCTTCGTCGGAGAGACCCAGTACTTC.

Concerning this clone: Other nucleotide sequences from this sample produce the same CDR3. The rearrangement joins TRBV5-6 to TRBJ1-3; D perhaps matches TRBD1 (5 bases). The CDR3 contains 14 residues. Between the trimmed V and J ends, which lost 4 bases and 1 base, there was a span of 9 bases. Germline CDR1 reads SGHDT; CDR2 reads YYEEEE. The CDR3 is CASSLGGSGNTIYF. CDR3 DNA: TGTGCCAGCAGCCTCGGGGGTTCTGGAAACACCATATATTTT.

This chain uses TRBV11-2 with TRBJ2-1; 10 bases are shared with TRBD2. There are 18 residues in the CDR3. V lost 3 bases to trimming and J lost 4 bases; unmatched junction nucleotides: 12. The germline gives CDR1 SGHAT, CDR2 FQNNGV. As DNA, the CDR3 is TGTGCCAGCAGCTTTTTCAGCGGGAGGGCCAAATTGTACAATGAGCAGTTCTTC. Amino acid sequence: CASSFFSGRAKLYNEQFF.

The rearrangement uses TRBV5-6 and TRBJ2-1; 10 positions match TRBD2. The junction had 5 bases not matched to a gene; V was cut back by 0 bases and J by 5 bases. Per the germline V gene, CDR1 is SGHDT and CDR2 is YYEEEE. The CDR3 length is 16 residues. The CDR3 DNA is TGTGCCAGCAGCTTGGTCCCTAGCGGGAGAGACAATGAGCAGTTCTTC. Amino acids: CASSLVPSGRDNEQFF.

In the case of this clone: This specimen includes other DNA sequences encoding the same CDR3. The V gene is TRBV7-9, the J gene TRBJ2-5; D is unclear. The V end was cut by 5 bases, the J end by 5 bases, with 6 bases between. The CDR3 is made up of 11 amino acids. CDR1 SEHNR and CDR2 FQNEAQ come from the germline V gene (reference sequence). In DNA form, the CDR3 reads TGTGCCAGCAGCGAAACCGAGACCCAGTACTTC. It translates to CASSETETQYF.

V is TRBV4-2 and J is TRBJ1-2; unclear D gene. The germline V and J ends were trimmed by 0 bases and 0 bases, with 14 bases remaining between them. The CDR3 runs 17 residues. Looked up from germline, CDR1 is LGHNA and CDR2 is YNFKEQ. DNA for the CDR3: TGTGCCAGCAGCCAAGAACGGAGAAGCGGAGCTAACTATGGCTACACCTTC. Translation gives CASSQERRSGANYGYTF.

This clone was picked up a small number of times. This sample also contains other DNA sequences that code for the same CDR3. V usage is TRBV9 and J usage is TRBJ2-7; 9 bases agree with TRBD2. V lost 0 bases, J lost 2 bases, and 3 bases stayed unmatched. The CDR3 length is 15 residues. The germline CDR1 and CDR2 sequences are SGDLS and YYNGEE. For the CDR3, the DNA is TGTGCCAGCAGCGTAGGGGCGGGAGGGCCCTACGAGCAGTACTTC. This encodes CASSVGAGGPYEQYF.

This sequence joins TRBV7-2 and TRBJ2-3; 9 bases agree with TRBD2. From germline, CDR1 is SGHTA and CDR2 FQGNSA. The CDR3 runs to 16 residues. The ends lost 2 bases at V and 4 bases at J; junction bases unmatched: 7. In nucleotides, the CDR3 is TGTGCCAGCAGCTTAACGGCTAGCGGGACCCCAGATACGCAGTATTTT. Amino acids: CASSLTASGTPDTQYF.

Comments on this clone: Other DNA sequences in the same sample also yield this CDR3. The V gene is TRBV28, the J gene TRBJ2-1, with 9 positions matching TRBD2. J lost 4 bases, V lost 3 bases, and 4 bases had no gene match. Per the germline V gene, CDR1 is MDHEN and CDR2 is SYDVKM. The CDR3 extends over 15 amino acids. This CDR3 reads CASSFRTSAYNEQFF. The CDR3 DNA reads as TGTGCCAGCAGTTTCCGGACTAGCGCTTACAATGAGCAGTTCTTC.

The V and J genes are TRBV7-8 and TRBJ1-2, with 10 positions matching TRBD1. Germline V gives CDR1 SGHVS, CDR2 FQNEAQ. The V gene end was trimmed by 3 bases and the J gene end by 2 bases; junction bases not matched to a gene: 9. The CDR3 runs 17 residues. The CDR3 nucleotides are TGTGCCAGCAGCTTCGCCGGGACAGGGGCCTTCAACTATGGCTACACCTTC. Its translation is CASSFAGTGAFNYGYTF.